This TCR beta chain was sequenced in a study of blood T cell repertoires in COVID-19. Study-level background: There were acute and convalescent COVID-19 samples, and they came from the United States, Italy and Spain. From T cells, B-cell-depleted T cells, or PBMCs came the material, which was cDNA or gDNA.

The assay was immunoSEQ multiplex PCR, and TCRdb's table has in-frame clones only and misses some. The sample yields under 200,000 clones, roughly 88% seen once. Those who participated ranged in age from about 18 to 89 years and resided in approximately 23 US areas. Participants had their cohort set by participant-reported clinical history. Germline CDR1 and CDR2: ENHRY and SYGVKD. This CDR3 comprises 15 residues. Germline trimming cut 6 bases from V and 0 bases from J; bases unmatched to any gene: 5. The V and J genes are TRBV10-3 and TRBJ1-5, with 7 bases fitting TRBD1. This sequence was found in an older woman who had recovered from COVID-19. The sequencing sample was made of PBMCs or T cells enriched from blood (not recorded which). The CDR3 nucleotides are TGTGCCATCAGCAAACAGGGGAATAGCAATCAGCCCCAGCATTTT. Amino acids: CAISKQGNSNQPQHF.